Presented here are 12 T cell receptor beta chains from one specimen sequenced in a study of T cell changes during pregnancy in multiple sclerosis. Repertoires were generated with immunoSEQ multiplex PCR, while TCRdb's copy carries only in-frame clones and drops some. The repertoire holds around 50,000 clones, with 94% as singletons. Specimen: CD8+ T cells from peripheral blood mononuclear cells, collected in the first trimester of pregnancy. The source is a female donor with multiple sclerosis, enrolled in a pregnancy study.

CDR3 residues: CASPGTAVNTEAFF. The CDR3 nucleotides read TGTGCCAGCCCAGGGACAGCAGTTAACACTGAAGCTTTCTTT. The J gene is TRBJ1-1, the V gene TRBV2; TRBD1 agrees at 7 bases. CDR1 and CDR2 from the germline V gene are SNHLY and FYNNEI. The V and J ends lost 8 bases and 2 bases, in that order; junction bases with no gene match: 8. The CDR3 has 14 residues. The whole variable domain, filled in from reference TRBV2 and TRBJ1-1, reads EPEVTQTPSHQVTQMGQEVILRCVPISNHLYFYWYRQILGQKVEFLVSFYNNEISEKSEIFDDQFSVERPDGSNFTLKIRSTKLEDSAMYFCASPGTAVNTEAFFGQGTRLTVV.

This chain connects TRBV7-9 to TRBJ2-7; a possible D gene is TRBD1 (6 bases). CDR1 is SEHNR and CDR2 is FQNEAQ in the germline V gene (reference sequence). Trimming removed 3 bases at V and 4 bases at J, with 13 bases between. The CDR3 consists of 14 residues. CDR3 sequence: CASSFRTVPYEQYF. CDR3 nucleotides: TGTGCCAGCAGCTTTAGGACAGTTCCTTACGAGCAGTACTTC.

The count of this clone is one. V usage is TRBV19 and J usage is TRBJ2-1; D ambiguous. The CDR3 totals 12 residues. The germline V and J ends were trimmed by 3 bases and 9 bases, with 9 bases remaining between them. Germline V CDR1 and CDR2: LNHDA, SQIVND (reference sequence). This CDR3 reads CASSMRVSEQFF. The DNA of the CDR3 is TGTGCCAGTAGTATGAGAGTTTCTGAGCAGTTCTTC.

The rearrangement joins TRBV25-1 to TRBJ2-7, with TRBD2 as a possible D gene (6 bases). Germline CDR1 is MGHDK and CDR2 is SYGVNS. Deletions cut 4 bases from V and 5 bases from J, with 21 bases between. This CDR3 has 16 amino acids. The chain's CDR3 is CASSAAGQRPENEQYF. The CDR3 DNA reads TGTGCCAGCAGTGCCGCGGGGCAAAGGCCGGAGAACGAGCAGTACTTC.

This clone was seen once. The CDR3 region is CASSYTGTSGYYSYEQYF. CDR3 sequence (DNA): TGTGCCAGCAGCTATACCGGGACTAGCGGGTATTACTCCTACGAGCAGTACTTC. The chain is built from TRBV5-5 and TRBJ2-7, with 12 bases aligning to TRBD2. The CDR3 extends over 18 amino acids. V shed 3 bases, J shed 0 bases, and the junction held 10 bases outside the gene matches. CDR1 and CDR2 (germline): SGHKS, YYEKEE (reference sequence).

V gene TRBV28 combines with J gene TRBJ2-7, with D perhaps matching TRBD1 (6 bases). Germline lookup yields CDR1 MDHEN and CDR2 SYDVKM. Trimming cost V 7 bases and J 4 bases, with 17 bases left between them. The CDR3 runs 14 residues. Here the CDR3 reads CASTPGQGFYEQYF. For the CDR3, the DNA is TGTGCCAGCACCCCGGGGCAGGGGTTTTACGAGCAGTACTTC. Based on the CDR3 plus reference TRBV28 and TRBJ2-7, the full variable domain is DVKVTQSSRYLVKRTGEKVFLECVQDMDHENMFWYRQDPGLGLRLIYFSYDVKMKEKGDIPEGYSVSREKKERFSLILESASTNQTSMYLCASTPGQGFYEQYFGPGTRLTVT.

The chain joins TRBV30 to TRBJ1-1; a possible D gene is TRBD1 (6 bases). Germline CDR1 reads GTSNPN; CDR2 reads SVGIG (reference sequence). CDR3 size: 16 residues. V lost 4 bases, J lost 1 base, and 19 bases lay in between. The CDR3 loop is CAWTVRGQRGNTEAFF. The CDR3 DNA reads as TGTGCCTGGACGGTTCGGGGACAAAGAGGGAACACTGAAGCTTTCTTT. The full variable domain, in which reference TRBV30 and TRBJ1-1 provide the parts outside the CDR3, is SQTIHQWPATLVQPVGSPLSLECTVEGTSNPNLYWYRQAAGRGLQLLFYSVGIGQISSEVPQNLSASRPQDRQFILSSKKLLLSDSGFYLCAWTVRGQRGNTEAFFGQGTRLTVV.

V gene TRBV7-6 combines with J gene TRBJ2-1; 10 positions match TRBD2. Germline V gene lookup returns CDR1 SGHVS and CDR2 FNYEAQ. V was clipped by 5 bases and J by 6 bases; unmatched bases: 10. This CDR3 is built from 16 residues. The CDR3 here is CASSLDSGRGSNEQFF. CDR3 DNA: TGTGCCAGCAGCCTTGACAGCGGGAGGGGGTCCAATGAGCAGTTCTTC.

This chain connects TRBV5-6 to TRBJ2-2; D ambiguous. Trimming cost V 0 bases and J 4 bases, with 7 bases left between them. CDR3 length: 14 residues. In germline, CDR1 is SGHDT, CDR2 YYEEEE. In nucleotides, the CDR3 is TGTGCCAGCAGCTTGGATACATCCACCGGGGAGCTGTTTTTT. Its translation: CASSLDTSTGELFF.

The chain joins TRBV6-6 to TRBJ2-2, with 9 bases fitting TRBD1. V lost 2 bases and J lost 5; bases outside the gene matches: 0. Per the germline V gene, CDR1 is MNHNY and CDR2 is SVGAGI (reference sequence). CDR3 length: 14 residues. The chain's CDR3 is CASSYDRGTGELFF. The DNA for the CDR3 is TGTGCCAGCAGTTACGACAGGGGGACCGGGGAGCTGTTTTTT.

The CDR3 protein is CASSMLINFEETQYF. CDR3 DNA sequence: TGTGCCAGTAGTATGTTAATTAACTTTGAAGAGACCCAGTACTTC. The rearrangement uses TRBV19 and TRBJ2-5; D not resolved. The germline CDR1 and CDR2 sequences are LNHDA and SQIVND (reference sequence). The CDR3 loop spans 15 amino acids. Trimming removed 3 bases from V and 3 bases from J, with 14 bases in between.

This clone has only a few counts. One junction end disagrees with the germline gene, perhaps due to a read error. The rearrangement links TRBV4-1 to TRBJ1-2; the match to TRBD1 covers 8 bases. The CDR3 runs to 14 residues. CDR1 MGHRA and CDR2 YSYEKL come from the germline V gene. Written as DNA, the CDR3 is TGCGCCAGCACCCAAGACAGGGGTTCCTTCGGCTACACCTTC. Residues: CASTQDRGSFGYTF.